These 32 T cell receptor beta chains came from one sample sequenced in a study of regulatory T cells in long-lasting Graves disease. CDR3 regions were amplified by Arm-PCR using iRepertoire HTBI primers to build TCR beta libraries. TCRdb called the multiplex PCR reads again in MiXCR, with one record for every CDR3 protein. Of some 500,000 distinct CDR3 sequences in the sample, roughly 12% were seen once. The time point: newly diagnosed GD, antithyroid drugs for less than 3 months. Extracted PBMC RNA gave rise to the TCR library. A further study also used this sample, focusing on T cells in Graves' hyperthyroidism and ophthalmopathy.

The material was peripheral blood mononuclear cells (PBMCs), obtained at new diagnosis, from a patient treated with antithyroid drugs. Receptors originate from a man under 40 with Graves disease.

The sample holds many counts of this clonotype. This chain links TRBV18 with TRBJ1-1, with 7 positions matching TRBD1. After removal of 5 bases from V and 0 bases from J, the junction contained 6 bases not matched to a gene. This CDR3 is 15 amino acids long. Per germline, CDR1 KGHSH and CDR2 LQKENI. The CDR3 DNA is TGTGCCAGCTCAAGGGACAGCAGCATGAACACTGAAGCTTTCTTT. Protein sequence: CASSRDSSMNTEAFF.

In this sample, this clonotype turned up many times. The V call is TRBV29-1, the J call TRBJ1-1; D is perhaps TRBD1 (5 bases). Germline CDR1 SQVTM, CDR2 ANQGSEA. The CDR3 sequence is 13 residues long. The ends were cut back, 2 bases at V and 4 bases at J, with 11 bases in the middle. The CDR3 protein is CSVEPQVGTEAFF. The CDR3 DNA follows: TGCAGCGTTGAACCACAGGTGGGCACTGAAGCTTTCTTT.

This clonotype was counted a few times. V is TRBV29-1 and J is TRBJ1-4; no clear D. Germline V CDR1 and CDR2: SQVTM, ANQGSEA. V lost 5 bases, J lost 6 bases, and 10 bases lay in between. The CDR3 covers 12 residues. The CDR3 is CSVLRGDEKLFF. As DNA, the CDR3 is TGCAGCGTTCTTAGAGGAGATGAAAAACTGTTTTTT.

This clonotype came up many times. At one of its ends the junction is not consistent with the germline gene, which may arise from a read error. The chain has TRBV27 and TRBJ1-1, with a tentative D call TRBD1 (5 bases). The germline V gene encodes CDR1 MNHEY and CDR2 SMNVEV (reference sequence). The length of the CDR3 is 14 residues. Written as DNA, the CDR3 is TGTGCCAGCAGTTTCGGGGCTCTGAACGCTGAAGCTTTCTTT. Its protein is CASSFGALNAEAFF.

This clonotype was observed at least ten times. This chain links TRBV6-5 with TRBJ2-7, with TRBD1 identical over 11 bases. The CDR3 has 16 residues. Germline V gene data show CDR1 as MNHEY and CDR2 as SVGAGI. V gave up 0 bases and J gave up 2 bases; unmatched junction bases: 3. The CDR3 DNA sequence: TGTGCCAGCAGTTACTCGGTGGGACAGGGGGCCTACGAGCAGTACTTC. Encoded protein: CASSYSVGQGAYEQYF.

Ten or more counts support this clonotype. The chain carries TRBV7-2 and TRBJ2-3; 9 nucleotides align to TRBD2. The CDR3 length is 17 residues. The ends lost 2 bases at V and 6 bases at J; junction bases unmatched: 12. Per germline, CDR1 SGHTA and CDR2 FQGNSA. The CDR3 DNA reads TGTGCCAGCAGCTTATCCCACGGGGTAGCGGGAGCTGATACGCAGTATTTT. Translated, it gives CASSLSHGVAGADTQYF.

Many counts were recorded for this clonotype. This chain links TRBV29-1 with TRBJ2-3, with a weak D call TRBD2 (6 bases). The V gene's germline CDR1 is SQVTM and CDR2 ANQGSEA. The CDR3 is 14 amino acids. V dropped 4 bases and J dropped 4 bases, with 15 bases sitting between them. CDR3 DNA sequence: TGCAGCGTTGCAACGACATGGGGGGCAGATACGCAGTATTTT. Translated, it gives CSVATTWGADTQYF.

This clonotype has at least ten counts. The chain joins TRBV12-3 or TRBV12-4 to TRBJ1-1; no firm D call. The CDR3 runs to 11 residues. The V and J ends lost 6 bases and 6 bases respectively, with 8 bases between them. CDR3 residues: CASRLDAEAFF. The CDR3 DNA reads TGTGCCAGCAGGCTGGACGCTGAAGCTTTCTTT.

This clonotype showed up many times. The gene calls are TRBV20-1 and TRBJ2-3; 8 bases agree with TRBD2. J was trimmed by 5 bases and V by 0 bases; bases with no gene match: 4. The CDR3 totals 14 residues. Looked up from germline, CDR1 is DFQATT and CDR2 is SNEGSKA (reference sequence). The CDR3 DNA reads as TGCAGTGCTAGAGACGTAGCGGGATTAGATACGCAGTATTTT. Residues: CSARDVAGLDTQYF.

Many counts were recorded for this clonotype. The J gene is TRBJ2-3, the V gene TRBV7-9, with D perhaps TRBD1 or TRBD2 (5 bases each). The V end lost 2 bases, the J end lost 4 bases, and 10 bases lay between the germline ends. The V gene's germline CDR1 is SEHNR and CDR2 FQNEAQ (reference sequence). This CDR3 has 14 residues. The CDR3 coding sequence is TGTGCCAGCAGCTTACTCGGGGCCGCAGATACGCAGTATTTT. Translating gives CASSLLGAADTQYF.

This clonotype was detected a few times. The rearrangement joins TRBV5-1 to TRBJ2-5, with 9 bases lining up with TRBD1. The CDR3 sequence is 16 residues long. Germline V gene lookup returns CDR1 SGHRS and CDR2 YFSETQ. J was trimmed by 2 bases and V by 0 bases; bases with no gene match: 5. The CDR3 is CASSLEGTGFQETQYF. Written as DNA, the CDR3 is TGCGCCAGCAGCTTGGAAGGGACAGGGTTTCAAGAGACCCAGTACTTC. Full variable domain (remainder filled in from reference TRBV5-1 and TRBJ2-5): KAGVTQTPRYLIKTRGQQVTLSCSPISGHRSVSWYQQTPGQGLQFLFEYFSETQRNKGNFPGRFSGRQFSNSRSEMNVSTLELGDSALYLCASSLEGTGFQETQYFGPGTRLLVL.

This clonotype was observed many times. J is TRBJ2-5 and V is TRBV29-1; D uncertain. Trimming shortened V by 2 bases and J by 7 bases, and 11 bases separated the two germline ends. CDR1 and CDR2 (germline): SQVTM, ANQGSEA. The CDR3 length is 12 residues. This chain's CDR3 is CSVEPVGGTQYF. CDR3 DNA sequence: TGCAGCGTTGAACCAGTTGGCGGGACCCAGTACTTC.

This clonotype was picked up many times. J is TRBJ1-6 and V is TRBV12-3 or TRBV12-4; D gene uncertain. V lost 6 bases and J lost 10, with 13 bases in between. The CDR3 is made up of 13 amino acids. CDR3 sequence reads: CASSPRRASPLHF. Written as DNA, the CDR3 is TGTGCCAGCAGCCCTCGGAGGGCATCACCCCTCCACTTT.

This clonotype came up many times. V gene TRBV30 combines with J gene TRBJ2-5; D unclear. The CDR3 spans 13 residues. Germline CDR1 reads GTSNPN; CDR2 reads SVGIG (reference sequence). Trimming pared 5 bases from V and 4 bases from J, leaving 14 bases between. The CDR3 region has the DNA TGTGCCTGGGACGGCCGGCCGAGAGAGACCCAGTACTTC. Encoded protein: CAWDGRPRETQYF. Variable domain in full (rest from reference TRBV30 and TRBJ2-5): SQTIHQWPATLVQPVGSPLSLECTVEGTSNPNLYWYRQAAGRGLQLLFYSVGIGQISSEVPQNLSASRPQDRQFILSSKKLLLSDSGFYLCAWDGRPRETQYFGPGTRLLVL.

This clonotype was picked up one time. This chain links TRBV4-2 with TRBJ2-4; D is ambiguous. From germline, CDR1 is LGHNA and CDR2 YNFKEQ. The CDR3 spans 13 residues. Trimming took off 3 bases at V and 9 bases at J, with 12 bases between the two ends. Written as DNA, the CDR3 is TGTGCCAGCAGCCAGAACTGGGAATCCATTCAGTACTTC. This sequence encodes CASSQNWESIQYF.

The V call is TRBV2, the J call TRBJ2-7, with D perhaps matching TRBD1 or TRBD2 (6 bases each). CDR1 is SNHLY and CDR2 is FYNNEI in the germline V gene. The CDR3 loop spans 13 amino acids. V was cut by 7 bases and J by 5 bases, with 15 bases left in between. CDR3 sequence: CASNSGGRDEQYF. The CDR3 coding sequence is TGTGCCAGCAACTCCGGGGGCCGGGACGAGCAGTACTTC.

The chain employs TRBV7-9 and TRBJ2-1, with 11 bases lining up with TRBD2. The CDR3 runs to 17 residues. Germline V lookup: CDR1 SEHNR, CDR2 FQNEAQ (reference sequence). V lost 5 bases to trimming and J lost 3 bases; unmatched junction nucleotides: 9. CDR3 sequence: CASSPTTGTSGYNEQFF. Here the CDR3 DNA reads TGTGCCAGCAGCCCTACGACCGGGACTAGCGGCTACAATGAGCAGTTCTTC.

This clonotype was observed at least ten times. This likely comes from a read error, as the CDR3 has no conserved phenylalanine or tryptophan at its end. The DNA is left out, because the CDR3 cannot be placed on it with certainty; the CDR3 is given as TCRdb lists it. V usage is TRBV2 and J usage is TRBJ2-7; the table's D call, TRBD2, was not checked against the DNA. The CDR3 spans 10 amino acids, including both terminal residues. CDR1 SNHLY and CDR2 FYNNEI come from the germline V gene. CDR3: CASSERGPAL.

This clonotype was picked up many times. The V gene is TRBV12-3 or TRBV12-4, the J gene TRBJ2-2; 7 positions match TRBD1. V lost 5 bases to trimming and J lost 2 bases; unmatched junction nucleotides: 5. CDR3 length equals 15 residues. The CDR3 sequence: CASSLTGLNTGELFF. The DNA of the CDR3 is TGTGCCAGCAGTCTGACAGGGCTTAACACCGGGGAGCTGTTTTTT.

At least ten counts were recorded for this clonotype. The CDR3 nucleotides are TGTGCCAGCAGTCCTCTGGGACAGGCCTCTGGAAACACCATATATTTT. This encodes CASSPLGQASGNTIYF. The V and J genes are TRBV2 and TRBJ1-3; 8 nucleotides match TRBD1. Trimming at V came to 5 bases and at J to 0 bases, leaving 6 bases not matched to a gene. Per germline, CDR1 SNHLY and CDR2 FYNNEI. The CDR3 spans 16 residues.

This clonotype was recorded a few times. The chain has TRBV7-9 and TRBJ2-3; TRBD2 agrees at 14 bases. Germline assignment: CDR1 SEHNR and CDR2 FQNEAQ (reference sequence). There are 16 residues in the CDR3. Losses at the gene ends were 5 bases for V and 6 bases for J; bases not matched to a gene: 7. The CDR3 protein is CASSPIRTSGGDTQYF. CDR3 bases: TGTGCCAGCAGCCCTATCAGGACTAGCGGGGGGGATACGCAGTATTTT.

This clonotype was recorded at least ten times. The chain recombines TRBV12-3 or TRBV12-4 with TRBJ2-7; weak D call: TRBD2 (5 bases). This CDR3 spans 14 amino acids. Trimming stripped 4 bases from V and 2 bases from J, with 12 bases between. CDR3 sequence reads: CASSSSGLPYEQYF. The CDR3, as DNA: TGTGCCAGCAGTTCCTCGGGGTTACCCTACGAGCAGTACTTC.

Comments on this clonotype: Given a much more abundant clone one base away, this may be a read error. The V and J genes are TRBV20-1 and TRBJ2-7; weak D call: TRBD1 (5 bases). The CDR3 has 13 amino acids. CDR1 and CDR2 from the germline V gene are DFQATT and SNEGSKA (reference sequence). The CDR3 coding sequence is TGCAGTGCTAGAGGGACAAATTTCTACAAGCAGTACTTC. Amino acids: CSARGTNFYKQYF.

Many counts were recorded for this clonotype. The chain links TRBV7-9 to TRBJ2-1; 12 bases fit TRBD2. V shed 5 bases, J shed 7 bases, and the junction held 9 bases outside the gene matches. The germline V gene encodes CDR1 SEHNR and CDR2 FQNEAQ (reference sequence). The CDR3 consists of 16 residues. Here the CDR3 DNA reads TGTGCCAGCAGCCCCTGGACTAGCGGGATGGGGAATGAGCAGTTCTTC. Translating gives CASSPWTSGMGNEQFF.

This clonotype was seen only a few times. The chain employs TRBV20-1 and TRBJ1-3; 8 bases line up with TRBD1. This CDR3 has 14 amino acids. Losses at the gene ends were 5 bases for V and 1 base for J; bases not matched to a gene: 4. Germline V gene sequence: CDR1 DFQATT, CDR2 SNEGSKA (reference sequence). CDR3 residues: CSARRTGSGNTIYF. The DNA for the CDR3 is TGCAGTGCTCGCCGGACAGGGTCTGGAAACACCATATATTTT.

There are many counts of this clonotype. The V and J genes are TRBV12-3 or TRBV12-4 and TRBJ2-6; D remains ambiguous. The CDR3 is 15 residues long. V lost 2 bases and J lost 0, with 5 bases in between. The CDR3 spells CASSLRFSGANVLTF. CDR3 sequence (DNA): TGTGCCAGCAGTTTACGATTCTCTGGGGCCAACGTCCTGACTTTC.

The chain joins TRBV19 to TRBJ2-3; 7 bases fit TRBD2. Germline CDR1 and CDR2: LNHDA and SQIVND (reference sequence). J gave up 2 bases and V 6 bases, and 8 bases lay outside the gene matches. The CDR3 runs to 15 residues. The CDR3 loop reads CASREIAGFTDTQYF. CDR3 coding DNA: TGTGCCAGTAGAGAGATAGCGGGTTTCACAGATACGCAGTATTTT.

This clonotype was seen ten or more times. Since the CDR3 does not end with the conserved phenylalanine or tryptophan, this likely comes from a read error. CDR3 DNA sequence: TGTGCCAGCAGTTTATATCAGAACACTGAAGCTTTCCTT. Encoded protein: CASSLYQNTEAFL. The chain couples TRBV27 to TRBJ1-1; no firm D call. Germline values: CDR1 MNHEY, CDR2 SMNVEV (reference sequence). Trimming took 1 base from V and 1 from J, leaving 4 bases between them. This CDR3 has 13 residues.

This chain uses TRBV24-1 with TRBJ1-2; 9 bases are a match to TRBD1. The CDR3 totals 14 residues. Germline V CDR1 and CDR2: KGHDR, SFDVKD. The J segment lost 7 bases and the V segment lost 6 bases, leaving 8 bases of the junction unmatched. CDR3 sequence (DNA): TGTGCCACCAGTCGCGCCGGGACAGGGCTTGGCTACACCTTC. Translated: CATSRAGTGLGYTF.

The rearrangement uses TRBV6-5 and TRBJ1-5, with a weak D call TRBD1 (6 bases). V was cut by 3 bases and J by 5 bases, with 14 bases left in between. In germline, CDR1 is MNHEY, CDR2 SVGAGI. CDR3 length equals 15 residues. This chain's CDR3 is CASSYQGLRDQPQHF. For the CDR3, the DNA is TGTGCCAGCAGTTATCAGGGGCTACGAGATCAGCCCCAGCATTTT.

The V call is TRBV6-1, the J call TRBJ2-6; D is unclear. V was trimmed by 7 bases and J by 0 bases, leaving 10 bases between them. Germline loops: CDR1 MNHNS, CDR2 SASEGT. CDR3 size: 15 residues. The CDR3 protein is CASTGQSSGANVLTF. CDR3 nucleotide sequence: TGTGCCAGCACCGGGCAGTCCTCTGGGGCCAACGTCCTGACTTTC.

This clonotype was detected ten times or more. V usage is TRBV28 and J usage is TRBJ2-1; 15 bases line up with TRBD2. The CDR3 spans 15 residues. V was clipped by 5 bases and J by 7 bases; unmatched bases: 3. In germline, CDR1 is MDHEN, CDR2 SYDVKM. CDR3: CASSPGTSGRNEQFF. The CDR3 DNA is TGTGCCAGCAGTCCGGGGACTAGCGGGAGGAATGAGCAGTTCTTC.